Presented here are 27 T cell receptor beta chains from one specimen sequenced in a study of glioma-infiltrating T cells. Using RNA template, CDR3s of TCR alpha and beta were amplified with iRepertoire arm-PCR. From the multiplex PCR reads, TCRdb called clonotypes with MiXCR, one entry per CDR3 protein. The table has around 97,000 distinct CDR3 sequences, around 29% seen once. The sample was glioma tissue, nonneoplastic brain tissue, or PBMCs (not recorded which). The receptors come from a human donor with low-grade glioma or glioblastoma, undergoing nonglioma brain surgery, or in good health (not recorded which).

A remark on this clonotype: A much larger clone is a single base away; this may be a read error. V and J are TRBV6-6 and TRBJ2-3; maybe TRBD1 (5 bases). Germline V CDR1 and CDR2: MNHNY, SVGAGI (reference sequence). The CDR3 spans 11 residues. The chain's CDR3 is CASILGDTKYF. The CDR3 DNA reads TGTGCCAGCATCCTAGGGGATACGAAGTATTTT.

This clonotype was found many times. The rearrangement uses TRBV7-6 and TRBJ1-3; D is ambiguous. The CDR3 has 16 amino acids. Trimming took off 1 base at V and 0 bases at J, with 10 bases between the two ends. Germline V gene sequence: CDR1 SGHVS, CDR2 FNYEAQ. Here the CDR3 DNA reads TGTGCCAGCAGCTTAGGGGCCCCGAGCTCTGGAAACACCATATATTTT. It yields the protein CASSLGAPSSGNTIYF.

The chain has TRBV7-3 and TRBJ2-6, with 8 bases fitting TRBD1. V lost 4 bases, J lost 2 bases, and 4 bases stayed unmatched. The CDR3 is made up of 16 amino acids. Per the germline V gene, CDR1 is SGHTA and CDR2 is FQGTGA. CDR3 bases: TGTGCCAGCAGCTACAGACAGGGGACTGGGGCCAACGTCCTGACTTTC. Translating gives CASSYRQGTGANVLTF.

About this clonotype itself: Possible read error: a much larger clone is one base away. The gene calls are TRBV6-5 and TRBJ2-7; TRBD1 might be the D (6 bases). This CDR3 has 14 amino acids. In germline, CDR1 is MNHEY, CDR2 SVGAGI. The DNA of the CDR3 is TGTGCCAGCACCAAGGGGCAACAGGGAACGCGAAAGCACTTC. Translated: CASTKGQQGTRKHF.

Regarding this clonotype: With a much larger clone just one base away, this may be a read error. The V and J genes are TRBV18 and TRBJ1-5; 7 bases fit TRBD1. V lost 4 bases and J lost 5; bases outside the gene matches: 8. The CDR3 runs 15 residues. Germline V gene lookup returns CDR1 KGHSH and CDR2 LQKENI. CDR3 sequence reads: CASSRQTGRDQPQHF. CDR3 nucleotides: TGTGCCAGCTCACGGCAGACAGGGAGGGATCAGCCCCAGCATTTT.

V is TRBV12-3 or TRBV12-4 and J is TRBJ2-3, with 8 nucleotides matching TRBD2. The ends lost 7 bases at V and 1 base at J; junction bases unmatched: 7. CDR3 size: 15 residues. The CDR3 sequence: CASTPGLEGTDTQYF. The CDR3 DNA is TGTGCCAGCACCCCGGGACTAGAGGGCACAGATACGCAGTATTTT.

Regarding this clonotype: This may be a read error: a much more frequent sequence differs by one nucleotide. The chain is built from TRBV28 and TRBJ1-3, with 8 bases that match TRBD1. The V and J ends lost 2 bases and 7 bases, in that order; junction bases with no gene match: 7. CDR1 is MDHEN and CDR2 is SYDVKM in the germline V gene. This CDR3 is built from 15 residues. DNA of the CDR3: TGTGCCAGCAGTTTACCAGGGGGCGAAGGGAACACCATATATTTT. Its translation is CASSLPGGEGNTIYF.

With regard to this clonotype: A much larger clone differs by one base, so this may be a read error. The rearrangement uses TRBV4-2 and TRBJ1-2, with 9 bases aligning to TRBD1. The CDR3 is made up of 15 amino acids. The germline gives CDR1 LGHNA, CDR2 YNFKEQ. CDR3 sequence: CACSQGGQGVNGYTF. The CDR3, as DNA: TGTGCCTGCAGCCAAGGGGGACAGGGAGTAAATGGCTACACCTTC.

This clonotype was seen a handful of times. A much larger clone differs by one base, so this may be a read error. V usage is TRBV6-1 and J usage is TRBJ2-7, with TRBD2 matching over 10 bases. CDR3 length: 15 amino acids. The germline gives CDR1 MNHNS, CDR2 SASEGT. The CDR3 spells CASRPGSGGTYERYF. The DNA of the CDR3 is TGTGCCAGCAGGCCGGGTAGCGGGGGGACCTACGAGCGGTACTTC.

This clonotype was detected ten times or more. V usage is TRBV6-1 and J usage is TRBJ1-1; D unclear. The CDR3 loop spans 17 amino acids. Trimming took 5 bases from V and 4 from J, leaving 23 bases between them. The germline V gene has CDR1 MNHNS and CDR2 SASEGT. This chain's CDR3 is CASSYAISDVLGTEAFF. The CDR3 coding sequence is TGTGCCAGCAGTTATGCTATTTCGGACGTCCTTGGCACTGAAGCTTTCTTT.

This clonotype occurred many times. The gene calls are TRBV28 and TRBJ2-3, with 7 bases that match TRBD2. Trimming took 6 bases from V and 2 from J; bases not matched to a gene: 5. Germline V gives CDR1 MDHEN, CDR2 SYDVKM. The CDR3 length is 14 residues. In DNA form, the CDR3 reads TGTGCCAGCAGCCCGACTAGCCCCACAGATACGCAGTATTTT. Residues: CASSPTSPTDTQYF.

This clonotype was seen a few times. This chain links TRBV7-2 with TRBJ2-2, with D possibly matching TRBD2 (6 bases). CDR3 size: 16 residues. The germline CDR1 and CDR2 sequences are SGHTA and FQGNSA. V was pared by 2 bases and J by 0 bases, with 10 bases between. The CDR3 DNA reads as TGTGCCAGCAGCTTAAGGGCTAGCGCGAACACCGGGGAGCTGTTTTTT. Amino acid sequence: CASSLRASANTGELFF.

This clonotype showed up just once. A much larger clone sits a single nucleotide away, making a read error possible. The chain carries TRBV18 and TRBJ2-1; 10 positions agree with TRBD1. Germline CDR1 KGHSH, CDR2 LQKENI. The CDR3 runs 15 residues. Written as DNA, the CDR3 is TGTGCCAGCTCTACCGGGACAGGGGCTTACAATGGGCAGTTCTTC. This translates into CASSTGTGAYNGQFF.

Note on this clonotype: One base away lies a much larger clone, so this may be a sequencing read error. The chain joins TRBV6-2 or TRBV6-3 to TRBJ1-2, with 8 bases aligning to TRBD1. V lost 2 bases to trimming and J lost 7 bases; unmatched junction nucleotides: 6. From germline, CDR1 is MNHEY and CDR2 SVGEGT. The CDR3 is 14 amino acids. The CDR3 sequence is CASSYESGGVGYTF. CDR3 bases: TGTGCCAGCAGTTACGAATCAGGGGGCGTTGGCTACACCTTC.

This clonotype was recorded a few times. The V call is TRBV6-1, the J call TRBJ1-1; 7 bases match TRBD1. Germline V lookup: CDR1 MNHNS, CDR2 SASEGT. The CDR3 covers 14 residues. Trimming removed 5 bases from V and 1 base from J; junction bases left unmatched: 4. CDR3: CASSFRQGNTEAFF. As DNA, the CDR3 is TGTGCCAGCAGTTTTCGACAGGGGAACACTGAAGCTTTCTTT.

To note about this clonotype: The conserved closing phenylalanine or tryptophan is absent in this CDR3, likely reflecting a read error. The J gene is TRBJ1-1, the V gene TRBV28, with D uncertain. CDR1 is MDHEN, CDR2 SYDVKM, per germline. The CDR3 extends over 13 amino acids. V lost 2 bases, J lost 8 bases, and 12 bases lay in between. CDR3 region: CASSLGGPVEAFL. The CDR3 region has the DNA TGTGCCAGCAGTTTAGGTGGTCCAGTCGAAGCTTTCCTT.

The sample holds a few counts of this clonotype. V is TRBV2 and J is TRBJ2-5, with D unclear. Trimming took off 5 bases at V and 4 bases at J, with 5 bases between the two ends. CDR1 and CDR2 (germline): SNHLY, FYNNEI. The CDR3 is 11 amino acids. CDR3 region: CASSTIETQYF. The CDR3 nucleotides are TGTGCCAGCAGTACGATAGAGACCCAGTACTTC.

This clonotype was picked up many times. The chain links TRBV7-9 to TRBJ2-3; D perhaps matches TRBD1 (5 bases). The CDR3 spans 18 residues. V dropped 4 bases and J dropped 3 bases, with 23 bases sitting between them. The V gene's germline CDR1 is SEHNR and CDR2 FQNEAQ (reference sequence). The CDR3 loop is CASSSILGQRSGTDTQYF. In DNA, the CDR3 is TGTGCCAGCAGCTCCATTTTGGGGCAACGGTCAGGGACAGATACGCAGTATTTT.

This clonotype was detected ten times or more. The chain has TRBV6-1 and TRBJ1-1; a possible D gene is TRBD1 (5 bases). CDR1 MNHNS and CDR2 SASEGT come from the germline V gene. V lost 7 bases, J lost 5 bases, and 11 bases lay in between. The CDR3 is 12 amino acids. The CDR3 DNA reads TGTGCCAGCAACCACCAGGGAACTGAAGCTTTCTTT. Amino acid sequence: CASNHQGTEAFF.

This clonotype was seen many times. CDR3 in amino acids: CSARPGSSNQPQHF. CDR3 in DNA: TGCAGTGCTCGGCCGGGATCTAGCAATCAGCCCCAGCATTTT. This chain uses TRBV20-1 with TRBJ1-5; D gene uncertain. Trimming removed 5 bases at V and 0 bases at J, with 11 bases between. The CDR3 extends over 14 amino acids. Germline V gives CDR1 DFQATT, CDR2 SNEGSKA (reference sequence).

Remarks on this clonotype: A clone one base away is much larger, so this may be a read error. The chain combines TRBV6-4 with TRBJ2-3, with 7 bases aligning to TRBD1. The CDR3 extends over 14 amino acids. CDR1 and CDR2 from the germline V gene are MRHNA and SNTAGT. CDR3 sequence (DNA): TGTGCCAGCAGTCCTATTAGGGGGACAGATACGAAGTATTTT. Its protein product is CASSPIRGTDTKYF.

This clonotype was recorded a few times. The chain couples TRBV12-3 or TRBV12-4 to TRBJ1-5; TRBD1 matches 7 bases. The ends lost 5 bases at V and 6 bases at J; junction bases unmatched: 7. The CDR3 sequence is 14 residues long. This CDR3 is CASSQGDLSQPQHF. For the CDR3, the DNA is TGTGCCAGCAGTCAGGGGGACCTTAGTCAGCCCCAGCATTTT.

This clonotype was seen more than once but under ten times. The genes are TRBV19 and TRBJ2-3; D possibly corresponds to TRBD1 (5 bases). Germline V gene data show CDR1 as LNHDA and CDR2 as SQIVND (reference sequence). Trimming cost V 5 bases and J 2 bases, with 8 bases left between them. There are 13 residues in the CDR3. DNA for the CDR3: TGTGCCAGTAGTCAGGGTTTCACAGATACGCAGTATTTT. It yields the protein CASSQGFTDTQYF.

This clonotype was seen a handful of times. The V call is TRBV19, the J call TRBJ1-5; possibly TRBD1 for D (5 bases). The length of the CDR3 is 16 residues. Germline V gene lookup returns CDR1 LNHDA and CDR2 SQIVND (reference sequence). The V end lost 5 bases, the J end lost 1 base, and 15 bases lay between the germline ends. CDR3 nucleotides: TGTGCCAGTAGTCCCCGAGGGACGCCGAGCAATCAGCCCCAGCATTTT. Translation: CASSPRGTPSNQPQHF.

The V and J genes are TRBV7-3 and TRBJ2-6, with TRBD2 as a possible D gene (5 bases). This CDR3 is 18 amino acids long. Trimming cost V 5 bases and J 0 bases, with 17 bases left between them. The germline CDR1 and CDR2 sequences are SGHTA and FQGTGA. CDR3: CASSPTRTESSGANVLTF. CDR3 sequence (DNA): TGTGCCAGCAGCCCAACTAGGACCGAAAGCTCTGGGGCCAACGTCCTGACTTTC.

This clonotype was picked up one time. Being one base from a much bigger clone, this may be a read error. The rearrangement uses TRBV3-1 and TRBJ1-5; D unresolved. V lost 4 bases, J lost 0 bases, and 7 bases lay in between. The CDR3 is 14 amino acids. CDR1 LGHDT and CDR2 YNNKEL come from the germline V gene (reference sequence). CDR3 bases: TGTGCCAGCAGCCCCCGACATAGCAATCAGCCCCAGCATTTT. Its translation is CASSPRHSNQPQHF.

This chain uses TRBV14 with TRBJ1-1; 7 bases agree with TRBD1. V lost 4 bases, J lost 1 base, and 18 bases stayed unmatched. Germline assignment: CDR1 SGHDN and CDR2 FVKESK. This CDR3 has 19 amino acids. The CDR3 region has the DNA TGTGCCAGCAGCCGATATTCCCTAAGAGGGGGCAGTGAGAACACTGAAGCTTTCTTT. This translates into CASSRYSLRGGSENTEAFF.